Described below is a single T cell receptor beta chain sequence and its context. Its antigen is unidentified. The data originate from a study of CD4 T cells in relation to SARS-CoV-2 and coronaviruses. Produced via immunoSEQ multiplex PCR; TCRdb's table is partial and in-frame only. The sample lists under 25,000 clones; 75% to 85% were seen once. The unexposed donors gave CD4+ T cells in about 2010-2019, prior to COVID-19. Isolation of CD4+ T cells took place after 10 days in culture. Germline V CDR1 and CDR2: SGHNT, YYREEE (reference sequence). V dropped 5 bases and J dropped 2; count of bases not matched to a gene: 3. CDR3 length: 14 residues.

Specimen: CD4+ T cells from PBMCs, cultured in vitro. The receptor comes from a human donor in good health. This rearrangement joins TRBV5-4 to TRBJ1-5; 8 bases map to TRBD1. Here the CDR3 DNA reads TGTGCCAGCAGGCAGACAGGGGGCAATCAGCCCCAGCATTTT. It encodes CASRQTGGNQPQHF.